This note documents a single T cell receptor (beta chain) sequence. CDR1 is MGHRA, CDR2 YSYEKL, per germline. V trimming: 0 bases; J trimming: 7 bases; junction bases outside the gene matches: 12. This CDR3 is built from 17 residues. This sample was included in a study of blood T cell repertoires in COVID-19. Study summary: There were acute and convalescent COVID-19 samples, and they came from the United States, Italy and Spain. The cDNA or gDNA used as material had been derived from T cells, B-cell-depleted T cells, or PBMCs.

In the source study's methods: For nucleated cells, counts were estimated from reference gene primer amplification. Produced via immunoSEQ multiplex PCR; TCRdb's table is partial and in-frame only. D and trimming were read from the DNA, whereas the V and J calls and clone size are those reported in that table. The sample shows over 350,000 clones, more than 80% of them seen only once. The gene calls are TRBV4-1 and TRBJ1-2; TRBD1 matches 9 bases. The TCR sequence derives from a woman aged 25 to 39 with active or convalescent COVID-19. The sample was peripheral blood. Here the CDR3 DNA reads TGCGCCAGCAGCCAAGATCCGTCGGGACAGGGTCGTTTTGGCTACACCTTC. This translates into CASSQDPSGQGRFGYTF.